The 16 T cell receptor beta chains listed next were all sequenced from one sample in a study of blood T cell repertoires in COVID-19. The table came from immunoSEQ multiplex PCR; TCRdb's copy has only in-frame clones and leaves some out. The table has more than 250,000 clones, under 90% seen once. Source material: peripheral blood. Source of these receptors: a human donor in a cohort sampled during active COVID-19.

V gene TRBV25-1 combines with J gene TRBJ2-3; TRBD2 aligns across 7 bases. Germline V CDR1 and CDR2: MGHDK, SYGVNS. The J segment lost 2 bases and the V segment lost 4 bases, leaving 15 bases of the junction unmatched. This CDR3 spans 18 amino acids. CDR3 DNA sequence: TGTGCCAGCAGTGGACTAGCCGACCTATTAACTTCCACAGATACGCAGTATTTT. It codes for CASSGLADLLTSTDTQYF.

The chain carries TRBV28 and TRBJ1-2; the D gene is possibly TRBD1 (5 bases). Germline loops: CDR1 MDHEN, CDR2 SYDVKM. This CDR3 region has 17 residues. V lost 2 bases, J lost 4 bases, and 20 bases lay in between. CDR3 sequence reads: CASSLVAAGKPLYGYTF. The CDR3 DNA sequence: TGTGCCAGCAGTTTAGTCGCCGCAGGGAAGCCCCTCTATGGCTACACCTTC.

The chain has TRBV5-1 and TRBJ2-1; D gene uncertain. Germline CDR1 and CDR2: SGHRS and YFSETQ. V was trimmed by 6 bases and J by 6 bases, leaving 19 bases between them. The CDR3 has 15 residues. For the CDR3, the DNA is TGCGCCAGCACCCCAGTCCATTTCCCTTCCAATGAGCAGTTCTTC. Translation gives CASTPVHFPSNEQFF.

The chain uses TRBV29-1 and TRBJ2-2; a weak D match, TRBD1 (5 bases). The CDR3 contains 13 residues. The germline V and J ends were trimmed by 7 bases and 4 bases, with 13 bases remaining between them. In germline, CDR1 is SQVTM, CDR2 ANQGSEA. CDR3 sequence reads: CSAGRQGTGELFF. The CDR3 DNA reads as TGCAGCGCTGGTCGGCAGGGCACCGGGGAGCTGTTTTTT.

The chain employs TRBV7-9 and TRBJ1-1, with 7 bases matching TRBD1. The CDR3 has 19 amino acids. Germline V gives CDR1 SEHNR, CDR2 FQNEAQ (reference sequence). V shed 4 bases and J 5 bases; nucleotides not matched to a gene: 22. The CDR3 DNA reads as TGTGCCAGCAGCTCCGACAGGGTTTTTGGCGAGGCGTGGAGTACTGAAGCTTTCTTT. Amino acid sequence: CASSSDRVFGEAWSTEAFF.

The table lists this clone with a few counts. The chain is built from TRBV2 and TRBJ2-1, with 10 positions matching TRBD2. CDR1 SNHLY and CDR2 FYNNEI come from the germline V gene. The CDR3 covers 15 residues. The J segment lost 7 bases and the V segment lost 3 bases, leaving 6 bases of the junction unmatched. The CDR3 here is CASSDWSSGRNEQFF. The CDR3 coding sequence is TGTGCCAGCAGTGACTGGTCTAGCGGGAGAAATGAGCAGTTCTTC.

There are many counts of this clone. The V gene is TRBV28, the J gene TRBJ2-2; 10 nucleotides line up with TRBD1. J lost 7 bases, V lost 6 bases, and 5 bases had no gene match. The CDR3 extends over 14 amino acids. Germline-derived CDR1 and CDR2 are MDHEN and SYDVKM. The CDR3, as DNA: TGTGCCAGCAGGGGACAGGGGAGGGTCGGGGAGCTGTTTTTT. Amino acids: CASRGQGRVGELFF.

This rearrangement joins TRBV3-1 (or the pseudogene TRBV3-2) to TRBJ2-3; 15 bases are shared with TRBD2. This CDR3 has 17 amino acids. The trim removed 2 bases at V and 5 bases at J, leaving 5 bases unmatched. The germline V gene has CDR1 LGHDT and CDR2 YNNKEL (reference sequence). The CDR3 DNA reads as TGTGCCAGCAGCCAACGGACTAGCGGGAGGGCAGGAGATACGCAGTATTTT. Protein product: CASSQRTSGRAGDTQYF.

V is TRBV7-9 and J is TRBJ2-7, with a tentative D call TRBD2 (5 bases). Trimming removed 10 bases from V and 1 base from J, with 20 bases in between. CDR1 and CDR2 from the germline V gene are SEHNR and FQNEAQ (reference sequence). CDR3 length: 15 residues. The CDR3 DNA follows: TGTGCCATCCAAGGCGGCGGGCACCAATCCTACGAGCAGTACTTC. Its translation is CAIQGGGHQSYEQYF.

The sample holds one count of this clone. V usage is TRBV7-6 and J usage is TRBJ2-2, with 7 bases identical to TRBD2. The CDR3 sequence is 16 residues long. Germline values: CDR1 SGHVS, CDR2 FNYEAQ. V shed 5 bases, J shed 2 bases, and the junction held 8 bases outside the gene matches. The CDR3 protein is CASSLSGDPNTGELFF. CDR3 coding DNA: TGTGCCAGCAGCCTAAGCGGGGACCCTAACACCGGGGAGCTGTTTTTT. Looking up the rest from reference TRBV7-6 and TRBJ2-2 gives the full variable domain: GAGVSQSPRYKVTKRGQDVALRCDPISGHVSLYWYRQALGQGPEFLTYFNYEAQQDKSGLPNDRFSAERPEGSISTLTIQRTEQRDSAMYRCASSLSGDPNTGELFFGEGSRLTVL.

The chain couples TRBV9 to TRBJ2-5; the D gene is possibly TRBD2 (6 bases). The CDR3 consists of 16 residues. Trimming pared 0 bases from V and 5 bases from J, leaving 17 bases between. The germline gives CDR1 SGDLS, CDR2 YYNGEE. CDR3 sequence: CASSVGPGEGFETQYF. The CDR3 bases are TGTGCCAGCAGCGTAGGCCCGGGGGAAGGTTTCGAGACCCAGTACTTC.

The chain joins TRBV12-3 or TRBV12-4 to TRBJ1-2; D unresolved. The ends were cut back, 5 bases at V and 3 bases at J, with 10 bases in the middle. The CDR3 has 13 residues. The DNA for the CDR3 is TGTGCCAGCAGTGAACAGCCATACTATGGCTACACCTTC. Encoded protein: CASSEQPYYGYTF.

The chain links TRBV5-1 to TRBJ1-4; no definite D call. With 2 bases removed from V and 0 bases from J, the gap between germline ends came to 14 bases. This CDR3 contains 17 residues. Germline V gene lookup returns CDR1 SGHRS and CDR2 YFSETQ. The DNA for the CDR3 is TGCGCCAGCAGCTTCACTACACGCACCGCAACTAATGAAAAACTGTTTTTT. Translated, it gives CASSFTTRTATNEKLFF. The whole variable domain, filled in from reference TRBV5-1 and TRBJ1-4, reads KAGVTQTPRYLIKTRGQQVTLSCSPISGHRSVSWYQQTPGQGLQFLFEYFSETQRNKGNFPGRFSGRQFSNSRSEMNVSTLELGDSALYLCASSFTTRTATNEKLFFGSGTQLSVL.

This rearrangement joins TRBV6-5 to TRBJ2-2; D uncertain. Looked up from germline, CDR1 is MNHEY and CDR2 is SVGAGI. The CDR3 is made up of 14 amino acids. Trimming pared 0 bases from V and 4 bases from J, leaving 6 bases between. This chain's CDR3 is CASSYSIPTGELFF. DNA for the CDR3: TGTGCCAGCAGTTACTCTATTCCCACCGGGGAGCTGTTTTTT.

The chain links TRBV5-1 to TRBJ2-7; no reliable D call. Trimming stripped 0 bases from V and 0 bases from J, with 10 bases between. The CDR3 sequence is 15 residues long. CDR1 is SGHRS and CDR2 is YFSETQ in the germline V gene. The CDR3, as DNA: TGCGCCAGCAGCTTGGACCCCTTAGCCTCCTACGAGCAGTACTTC. Translating gives CASSLDPLASYEQYF.

In regard to this clone: The junction shows a germline mismatch at one end, possibly a read error. This chain connects TRBV7-9 to TRBJ2-2, with TRBD2 matching over 10 bases. CDR3 size: 15 residues. The germline gives CDR1 SEHNR, CDR2 FQNEAQ (reference sequence). In DNA form, the CDR3 reads TGTGCCAGCAGCATAGCGGGGGGGAACACCGGGGAGCTGTTTTTT. Amino acids: CASSIAGGNTGELFF. The full variable domain, rest sourced from reference TRBV7-9 and TRBJ2-2, is DTGVSQNPRHKITKRGQNVTFRCDPISEHNRLYWYRQTLGQGPEFLTYFQNEAQLEKSRLLSDRFSAERPKGSFSTLEIQRTEQGDSAMYLCASSIAGGNTGELFFGEGSRLTVL.